Reported below is one T cell receptor (beta chain). No antigen is known for it. This record belongs to a study of cytotoxic CD8 clonotypes in ibrutinib-treated CLL. The assay was immunoSEQ multiplex PCR, and TCRdb's table has in-frame clones only and misses some. In the table there are about 140,000 clones, approximately 80% of which are singletons. Overall study results and limits: Sustained-remission patients were sampled at one set of times and progressing patients at different ones. Baseline clonality was higher than in age-matched healthy donors and moved in step with circulating CD8+ T-cell counts. Rising at ibrutinib response, clonality subsequently fell back toward baseline at progression.

Per germline, CDR1 SGHDT and CDR2 YYEEEE. Trimming took 3 bases from V and 8 from J; bases not matched to a gene: 13. The CDR3 consists of 18 residues. The chain carries TRBV5-6 and TRBJ2-1; 14 nucleotides align to TRBD2. The clonotype comes from a human donor with chronic lymphocytic leukemia. This material consisted of PBMCs, taken after 36 months of ibrutinib treatment. In DNA form, the CDR3 reads TGTGCCAGCAGCTCTATCGGACTAGCGGGAGGATTAGGCGATGAGCAGTTCTTC. Protein product: CASSSIGLAGGLGDEQFF.